Listed below are T cell receptor beta chains from one sample, sequenced in a study of tumor and adjacent non-tumor tissue in lung cancer. TCRdb called the multiplex PCR reads again in MiXCR, with one record for every CDR3 protein. The table lists some 100,000 distinct CDR3 sequences, 50% to 70% of them singletons. Sequencing was performed on distant non-tumor lung tissue. The source of these receptors is a man between 60 and 75 years old with non-small cell lung cancer. Both conserved end residues are trimmed from each CDR3.

TRBV6-6 ASSRGLAGISEQY
TRBV11-2 ASTLLLGPKTQY
TRBV6-1 ASTIAGTHEQY
TRBV6-5 ASSPGPTGGMNTEAS
TRBV6-2/TRBV6-3 VSSGFIGPTYELY
TRBV12-3/TRBV12-4 ASIRANIGELF
TRBV11-2 ASSLLGKRGYT
TRBV11-2 ASSRDRNEQY
TRBV29-1 SVEMQGHIQY
TRBV11-1 ASSLNPGRGGDQPQY
TRBV6-6 ASSPLRGVQETQY
TRBV7-9 ASSLACGRKYGYT
TRBV7-9 ASSLAGAGANVLT
TRBV21-1 AISLHRDFNSPLH
TRBV6-6 TSSYLGGVSQNYGYT